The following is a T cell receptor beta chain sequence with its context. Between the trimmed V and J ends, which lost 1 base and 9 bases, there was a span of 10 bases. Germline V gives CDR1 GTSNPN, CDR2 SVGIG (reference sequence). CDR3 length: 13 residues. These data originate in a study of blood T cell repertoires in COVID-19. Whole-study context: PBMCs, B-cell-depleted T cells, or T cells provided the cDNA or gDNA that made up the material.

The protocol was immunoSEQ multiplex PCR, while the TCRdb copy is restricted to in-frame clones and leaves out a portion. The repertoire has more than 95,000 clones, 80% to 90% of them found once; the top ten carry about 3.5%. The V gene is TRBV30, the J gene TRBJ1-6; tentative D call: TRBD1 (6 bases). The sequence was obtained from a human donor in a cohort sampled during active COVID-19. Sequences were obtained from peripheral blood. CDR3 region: CAWSDRAGSPLHF. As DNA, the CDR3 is TGTGCCTGGAGTGACAGGGCGGGTTCACCCCTCCACTTT.